This entry lists 6 T cell receptor beta chains sequenced from one sample in a study of T cells in Graves' hyperthyroidism and ophthalmopathy. RNA transcripts provided the source from which TCR beta CDR3 regions were amplified. When the TCR CDR3 underwent first-round RT-PCR, the HTBI primer set was used. TCRdb processed the multiplex PCR reads anew with MiXCR; each CDR3 protein has one entry. The data hold approximately 630,000 distinct CDR3 sequences, with about 16% observed a single time. Sequenced sample: blood. Receptor source: a woman under 40 with Graves' hyperthyroidism.

This clonotype was observed many times. The chain links TRBV2 to TRBJ2-3, with 9 positions matching TRBD1. This CDR3 comprises 15 residues. Trimming cost V 5 bases and J 1 base; bases outside gene matches: 4. Germline V gene data show CDR1 as SNHLY and CDR2 as FYNNEI. CDR3 sequence reads: CASSPNRGRTDTQYF. CDR3 in DNA: TGTGCCAGCAGTCCAAACAGGGGGCGCACAGATACGCAGTATTTT.

This clonotype was observed a handful of times. V and J are TRBV27 and TRBJ1-1, with D uncertain. V lost 2 bases and J 1 base, leaving 8 bases between the germline ends. CDR1 MNHEY and CDR2 SMNVEV come from the germline V gene (reference sequence). The CDR3 loop spans 14 amino acids. This CDR3 reads CASSLRVWNTEAFF. CDR3 nucleotide sequence: TGTGCCAGCAGTTTAAGGGTTTGGAACACTGAAGCTTTCTTT.

This clonotype was detected only a few times. This chain uses TRBV6-5 with TRBJ2-6, with D unresolved. Germline V gives CDR1 MNHEY, CDR2 SVGAGI. Trimming shortened V by 2 bases and J by 3 bases, and 5 bases separated the two germline ends. CDR3 length: 14 amino acids. CDR3 protein: CASSYKVGANVLTF. In nucleotides, the CDR3 is TGTGCCAGCAGTTACAAAGTTGGGGCCAACGTCCTGACTTTC.

This clonotype came up a few times. The J gene is TRBJ2-3, the V gene TRBV7-3; D may be TRBD2 (5 bases). The germline CDR1 and CDR2 sequences are SGHTA and FQGTGA. The ends were cut back, 2 bases at V and 3 bases at J, with 12 bases in the middle. The CDR3 has 15 amino acids. CDR3 amino acids: CASSLGEFRTDTQYF. The DNA for the CDR3 is TGTGCCAGCAGCTTAGGGGAGTTTAGAACAGATACGCAGTATTTT. The full variable domain, completed using reference TRBV7-3 and TRBJ2-3, is GAGVSQTPSNKVTEKGKYVELRCDPISGHTALYWYRQSLGQGPEFLIYFQGTGAADDSGLPNDRFFAVRPEGSVSTLKIQRTERGDSAVYLCASSLGEFRTDTQYFGPGTRLTVL.

This clonotype has a handful of counts. The chain employs TRBV18 and TRBJ1-2; 9 nucleotides match TRBD1. The CDR3 contains 16 residues. The germline gives CDR1 KGHSH, CDR2 LQKENI. V dropped 2 bases and J dropped 3; count of bases not matched to a gene: 7. CDR3 in amino acids: CASSPALRQGDYGYTF. The CDR3 DNA reads as TGTGCCAGCTCACCAGCTCTGAGACAGGGGGACTATGGCTACACCTTC.

Only a few counts were recorded for this clonotype. The chain has TRBV29-1 and TRBJ2-2; unclear D gene. The CDR3 has 13 residues. From germline, CDR1 is SQVTM and CDR2 ANQGSEA. Trimming shortened V by 1 base and J by 4 bases, and 7 bases separated the two germline ends. The CDR3 region has the DNA TGCAGCGTTGAAGCCACACCCACCGGGGAGCTGTTTTTT. Amino acids: CSVEATPTGELFF.